This T cell receptor beta chain was obtained from a study of immune evolution from preneoplasia to lung adenocarcinoma. Study-level findings and limits: Top clone share appeared to fall from AAH through AIS, MIA, adenocarcinoma. Clonality was highest in normal lung, lower in later-stage lesions apparently.

As concerns this clone: Its antigen is unknown.

TCRdb's copy holds only in-frame clones and misses some; the assay was immunoSEQ multiplex PCR. The sample records 7,600 or so clones, approximately 75% being singletons. The CDR3 is made up of 14 amino acids. V was trimmed by 4 bases and J by 6 bases, leaving 10 bases between them. The germline CDR1 and CDR2 sequences are SGHVS and FNYEAQ. The genes are TRBV7-6 and TRBJ1-6; the D is unclear. The clonotype was recovered from a person aged 60-79 years with lung adenocarcinoma. The specimen sequenced was FFPE adjacent normal lung tissue. The DNA for the CDR3 is TGTGCCAGCAGCTCTCAGGAATTTAATTCACCCCTCCACTTT. It yields the protein CASSSQEFNSPLHF.